The clone carrying this T cell receptor beta chain was counted ten times or more. Antigen specificity is unknown. Libraries from sorted cells each used around 1 million CD4+ or CD8+ T cells. The cDNA came from 5'RACE, which used 10-nucleotide random UMIs. MiXCR, applied by TCRdb to the 5' RACE reads, yields one record per CDR3 protein. The sample yields more than 40,000 distinct CDR3 sequences, more than 12% seen once. These data are taken from a study of neurological immune-mediated disorders. The CDR3 is made up of 14 amino acids. With 1 base removed from V and 4 bases from J, the gap between germline ends came to 10 bases. Regarding the study as a whole: HTLV-1-associated myelopathy led in TCR clonal expansion, while multiple sclerosis ranked lowest, below healthy controls.

The receptor was derived from a woman aged 55-70 years with HTLV-1-associated myelopathy (HAM/TSP). The V and J genes are TRBV12-3 or TRBV12-4 and TRBJ1-1; D may be TRBD1 (5 bases). Specimen: CD4+ T cells from blood. CDR3 region: CASSLGREVTEAFF. The CDR3 nucleotides are TGTGCCAGCAGTTTAGGCAGGGAAGTCACTGAAGCTTTCTTT.